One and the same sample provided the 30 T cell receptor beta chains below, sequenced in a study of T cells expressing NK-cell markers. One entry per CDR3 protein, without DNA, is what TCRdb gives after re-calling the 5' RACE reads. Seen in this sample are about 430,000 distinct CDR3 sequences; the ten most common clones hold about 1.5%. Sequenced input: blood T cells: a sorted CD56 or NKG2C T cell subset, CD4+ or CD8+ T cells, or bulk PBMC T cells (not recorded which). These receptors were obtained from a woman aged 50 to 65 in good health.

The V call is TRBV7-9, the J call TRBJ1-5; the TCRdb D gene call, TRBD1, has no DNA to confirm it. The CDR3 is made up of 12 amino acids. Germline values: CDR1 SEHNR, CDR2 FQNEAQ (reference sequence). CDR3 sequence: CASSLATGRQHF. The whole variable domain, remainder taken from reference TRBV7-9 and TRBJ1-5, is DTGVSQNPRHKITKRGQNVTFRCDPISEHNRLYWYRQTLGQGPEFLTYFQNEAQLEKSRLLSDRFSAERPKGSFSTLEIQRTEQGDSAMYLCASSLATGRQHFGDGTRLSIL.

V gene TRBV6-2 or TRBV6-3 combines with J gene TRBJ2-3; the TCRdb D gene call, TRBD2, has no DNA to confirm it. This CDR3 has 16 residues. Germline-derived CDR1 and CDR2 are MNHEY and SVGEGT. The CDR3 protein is CASSYGVASYTDTQYF.

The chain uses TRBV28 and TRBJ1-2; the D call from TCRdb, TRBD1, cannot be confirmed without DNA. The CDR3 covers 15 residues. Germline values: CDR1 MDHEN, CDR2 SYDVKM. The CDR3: CASSLFLDRQYGYTF.

CDR3 region: CASSRTGVGNTIYF. This chain uses TRBV27 with TRBJ1-3; the D gene TCRdb calls, TRBD1, cannot be checked with no DNA. The CDR3 is 14 residues long. Germline values: CDR1 MNHEY, CDR2 SMNVEV (reference sequence).

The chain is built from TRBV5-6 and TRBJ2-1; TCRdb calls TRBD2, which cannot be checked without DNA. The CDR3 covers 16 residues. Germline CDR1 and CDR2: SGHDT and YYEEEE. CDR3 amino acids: CASSLGLGDFGNEQFF.

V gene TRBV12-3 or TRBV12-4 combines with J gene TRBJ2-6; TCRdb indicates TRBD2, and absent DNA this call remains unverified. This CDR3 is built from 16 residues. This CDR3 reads CASRSLRQPGANVLTF.

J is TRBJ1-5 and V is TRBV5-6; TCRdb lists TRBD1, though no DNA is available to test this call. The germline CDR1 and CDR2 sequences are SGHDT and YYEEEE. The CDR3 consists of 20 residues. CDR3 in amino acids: CASSAGGTGGVGISNQPQHF.

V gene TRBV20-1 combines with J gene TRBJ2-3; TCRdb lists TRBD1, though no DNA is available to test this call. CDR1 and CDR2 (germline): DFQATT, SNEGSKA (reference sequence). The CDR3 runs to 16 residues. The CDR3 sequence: CSARVSTGTGTDTQYF.

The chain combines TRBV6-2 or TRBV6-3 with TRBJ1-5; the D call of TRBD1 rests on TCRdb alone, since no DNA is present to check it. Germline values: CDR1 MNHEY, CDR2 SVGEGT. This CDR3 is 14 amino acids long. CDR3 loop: CASSYSVSEKGSHF.

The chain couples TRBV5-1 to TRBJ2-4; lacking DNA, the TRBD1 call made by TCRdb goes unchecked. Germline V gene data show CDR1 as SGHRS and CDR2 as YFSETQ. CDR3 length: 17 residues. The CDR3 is CASSLRPGNVAKNIQYF.

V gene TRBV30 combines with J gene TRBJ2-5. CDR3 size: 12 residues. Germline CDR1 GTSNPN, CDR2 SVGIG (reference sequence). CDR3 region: CAWSRQQETQYF. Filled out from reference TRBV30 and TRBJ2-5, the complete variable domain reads SQTIHQWPATLVQPVGSPLSLECTVEGTSNPNLYWYRQAAGRGLQLLFYSVGIGQISSEVPQNLSASRPQDRQFILSSKKLLLSDSGFYLCAWSRQQETQYFGPGTRLLVL.

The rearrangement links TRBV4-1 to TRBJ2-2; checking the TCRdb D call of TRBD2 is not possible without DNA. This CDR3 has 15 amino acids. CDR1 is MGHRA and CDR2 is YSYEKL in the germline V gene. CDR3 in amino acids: CASSQGQGRAGELFF.

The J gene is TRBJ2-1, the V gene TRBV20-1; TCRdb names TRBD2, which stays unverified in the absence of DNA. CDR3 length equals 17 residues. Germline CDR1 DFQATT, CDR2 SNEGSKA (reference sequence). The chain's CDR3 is CSARTPLRLAGYNEQFF.

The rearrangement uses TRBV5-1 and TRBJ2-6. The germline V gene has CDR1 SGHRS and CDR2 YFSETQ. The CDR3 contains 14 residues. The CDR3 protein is CASKPGAGANVLTF.

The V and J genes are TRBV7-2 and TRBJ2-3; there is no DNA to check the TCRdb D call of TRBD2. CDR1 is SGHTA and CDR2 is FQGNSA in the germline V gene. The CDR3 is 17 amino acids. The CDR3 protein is CASSRKGGGASTDTQYF.

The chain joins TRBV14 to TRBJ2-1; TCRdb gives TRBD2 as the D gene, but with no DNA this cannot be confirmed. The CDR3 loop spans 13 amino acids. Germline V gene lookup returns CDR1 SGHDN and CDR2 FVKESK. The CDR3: CASSSEVYNEQFF. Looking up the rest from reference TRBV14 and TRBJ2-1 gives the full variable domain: EAGVTQFPSHSVIEKGQTVTLRCDPISGHDNLYWYRRVMGKEIKFLLHFVKESKQDESGMPNNRFLAERTGGTYSTLKVQPAELEDSGVYFCASSSEVYNEQFFGPGTRLTVL.

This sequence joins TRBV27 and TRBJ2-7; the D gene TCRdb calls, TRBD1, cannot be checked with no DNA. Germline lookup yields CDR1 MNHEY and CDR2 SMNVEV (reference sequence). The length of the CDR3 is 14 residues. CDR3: CASRSNRVAYEQYF.

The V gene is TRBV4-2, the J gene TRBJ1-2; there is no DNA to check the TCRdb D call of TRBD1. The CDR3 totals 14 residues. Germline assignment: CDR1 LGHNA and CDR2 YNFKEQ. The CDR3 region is CASSQGDRVFGYTF.

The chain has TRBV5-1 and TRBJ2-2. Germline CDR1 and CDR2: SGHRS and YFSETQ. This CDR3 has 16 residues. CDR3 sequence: CASSLSVVPNTGELFF.

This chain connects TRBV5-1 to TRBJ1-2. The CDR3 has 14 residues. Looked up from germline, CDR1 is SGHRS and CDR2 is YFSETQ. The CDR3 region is CASSLERTNYGYTF.

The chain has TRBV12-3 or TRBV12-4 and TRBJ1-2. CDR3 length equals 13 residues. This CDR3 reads CASSLREHYGYTF.

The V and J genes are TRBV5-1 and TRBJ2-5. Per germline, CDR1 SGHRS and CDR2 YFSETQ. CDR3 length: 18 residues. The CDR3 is CASSLVADRRQYQETQYF.

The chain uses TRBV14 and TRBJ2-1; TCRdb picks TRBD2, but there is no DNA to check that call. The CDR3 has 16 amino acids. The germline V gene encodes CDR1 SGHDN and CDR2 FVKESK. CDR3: CASSPLGGGLSYEQFF.

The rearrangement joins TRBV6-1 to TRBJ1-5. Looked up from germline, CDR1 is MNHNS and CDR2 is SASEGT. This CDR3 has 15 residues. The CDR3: CASSGDGRFNQPQHF.

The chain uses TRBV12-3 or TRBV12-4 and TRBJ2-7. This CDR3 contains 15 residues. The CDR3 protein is CASSLALAVSYEQYF.

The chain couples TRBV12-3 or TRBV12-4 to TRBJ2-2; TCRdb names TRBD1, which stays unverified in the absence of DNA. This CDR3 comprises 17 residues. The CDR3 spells CASSTNRPGQFTGELFF.

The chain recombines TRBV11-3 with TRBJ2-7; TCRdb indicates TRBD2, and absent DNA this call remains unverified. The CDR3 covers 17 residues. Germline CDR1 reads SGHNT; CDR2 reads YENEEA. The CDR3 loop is CASSVNSRALISYEQYF.

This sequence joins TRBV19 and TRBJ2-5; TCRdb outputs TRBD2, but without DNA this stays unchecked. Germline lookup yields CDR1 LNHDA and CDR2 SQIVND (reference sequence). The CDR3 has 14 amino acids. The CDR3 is CASSIGLEEKTQYF.

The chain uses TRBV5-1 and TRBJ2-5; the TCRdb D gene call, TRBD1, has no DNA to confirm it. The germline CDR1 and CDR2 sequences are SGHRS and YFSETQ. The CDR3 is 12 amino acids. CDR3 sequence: CASSNRVETQYF.

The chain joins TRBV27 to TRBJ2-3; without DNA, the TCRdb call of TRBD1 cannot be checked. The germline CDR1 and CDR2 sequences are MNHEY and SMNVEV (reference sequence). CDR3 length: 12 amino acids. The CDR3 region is CASRPLLGFQYF.